A selection of T cell receptor beta chains follows, all from one sample in a study of T cell repertoires in cytomegalovirus infection. TCRdb fed the reads into MiXCR, producing one record per CDR3 protein. The sample has about 680,000 distinct CDR3 sequences, approximately 24% seen once. The sequenced material came from CD8+ T cells from PBMCs. The receptors shown here come from a human donor in good health (CMV status not recorded). Some clones in this sample may be carry-over from other donors' samples. Each CDR3 is given with its conserved first and last residue. A D gene is named only where the DNA matches it firmly. Part of the rows lack a size; the others show once, few, many or a class for expanded clones.

d_gene	v_gene	j_gene	abundance	CDR3aa	CDR3nt
NA	TRBV7-9	TRBJ2-1	many	CASTPAGREQFF	TGTGCCAGCACACCCGCGGGGAGGGAGCAGTTCTTC
NA	TRBV6-2/TRBV6-3	TRBJ2-6	few	CASSYRVGASSGANVLTF	TGTGCCAGCAGTTACAGGGTGGGGGCCTCCTCTGGGGCCAACGTCCTGACTTTC
NA	TRBV19	TRBJ1-1	once	CASSIGIMDTEAFF	TGTGCCAGTAGTATCGGCATTATGGACACTGAAGCTTTCTTT
NA	TRBV6-6	TRBJ2-5	many	CASSYSFSLGEETQYF	TGTGCCAGCAGTTACTCGTTCAGTTTGGGCGAAGAGACCCAGTACTTC
TRBD2	TRBV7-6	TRBJ2-7	many	CASSLTLAGDYEQYF	TGTGCCAGCAGCTTGACCCTAGCGGGGGACTACGAGCAGTACTTC
NA	TRBV7-2	TRBJ2-3	NA	CASSSSEGAADTQYF	TGTGCCAGCAGCTCTAGCGAGGGGGCAGCAGATACGCAGTATTTT
NA	TRBV6-2/TRBV6-3	TRBJ2-1	NA	CASSPTEIYNEQFF	TGTGCCAGCAGTCCAACAGAAATATACAATGAGCAGTTCTTC
NA	TRBV20-1	TRBJ2-3	few	CSVRTETSTDTQYF	TGCAGTGTCCGGACAGAAACCAGCACAGATACGCAGTATTTT
NA	TRBV6-6	TRBJ1-2	few	CASSPTGKNYGYTF	TGTGCCAGCAGTCCTACGGGCAAAAACTATGGCTACACCTTC
TRBD1	TRBV19	TRBJ1-1	NA	CPSNIRHPLRDRGNTEAFF	TGTCCCAGTAATATCCGACACCCCCTCCGGGACAGGGGAAATACTGAAGCTTTCTTT
NA	TRBV6-5	TRBJ2-5	few	CASSFWPPLETQYF	TGTGCCAGCAGTTTTTGGCCCCCGTTAGAGACCCAGTACTTC
TRBD1	TRBV2	TRBJ2-3	few	CASGQGKSTDTQYF	TGTGCCAGCGGACAGGGAAAAAGCACAGATACGCAGTATTTT
NA	TRBV7-6	TRBJ2-1	NA	CASSHSGVYNEQFF	TGTGCCAGCAGTCACTCGGGGGTATACAATGAGCAGTTCTTC
TRBD2	TRBV2	TRBJ2-5	few	CASSAGTSQETQYF	TGTGCCAGCAGTGCCGGGACTAGCCAAGAGACCCAGTACTTC
NA	TRBV7-6	TRBJ2-1	many	CASSPRRAANEQFF	TGTGCCAGCAGCCCCCGGAGGGCCGCCAATGAGCAGTTCTTC
NA	TRBV5-1	TRBJ2-5	NA	CASSPTLAIQETQYF	TGCGCCAGCAGCCCTACTCTAGCGATTCAAGAGACCCAGTACTTC
NA	TRBV7-2	TRBJ2-7	many	CASSLESGDEQYF	TGTGCCAGCAGCTTAGAGTCCGGGGACGAGCAGTACTTC
NA	TRBV10-1	TRBJ2-7	few	CASSPRGFPSYEQYF	TGCGCCAGCAGTCCACGGGGGTTCCCGTCCTACGAGCAGTACTTC
NA	TRBV5-1	TRBJ2-5	NA	CASSFIQGAGQETQYF	TGCGCCAGCAGCTTTATACAGGGTGCGGGCCAAGAGACCCAGTACTTC
NA	TRBV7-9	TRBJ2-3	NA	CASSLANLNSGPTDTQYF	TGTGCCAGCAGCTTAGCTAACTTAAATAGCGGACCTACAGATACGCAGTATTTT
NA	TRBV5-6	TRBJ1-6	few	CASSPRRSNSPLHF	TGTGCCAGCAGCCCGAGAAGGTCCAATTCACCCCTCCACTTT
TRBD2	TRBV29-1	TRBJ2-3	NA	CSGLAGGRADTQYF	TGCAGCGGACTAGCGGGGGGGAGAGCAGATACGCAGTATTTT
NA	TRBV12-3/TRBV12-4	TRBJ1-2	few	CASSFIGSPVNGYTF	TGTGCCAGCAGTTTTATTGGCAGCCCCGTCAATGGCTACACCTTC
TRBD1	TRBV2	TRBJ2-3	NA	CASPVPGQGLSTDTQYF	TGTGCCAGCCCGGTCCCGGGACAGGGACTTAGCACAGATACGCAGTATTTT
NA	TRBV7-3	TRBJ2-1	few	CASSLSGSEDEQFF	TGTGCCAGCAGCTTAAGTGGGAGTGAGGATGAGCAGTTCTTC
TRBD2	TRBV7-8	TRBJ2-5	few	CASSFSGGTQETQYF	TGTGCCAGCAGCTTTAGCGGGGGGACCCAAGAGACCCAGTACTTC
NA	TRBV25-1	TRBJ2-4	few	CASIGHMTQDAKNIQYF	TGTGCCAGCATCGGACATATGACCCAAGACGCCAAAAACATTCAGTACTTC
NA	TRBV7-6	TRBJ1-2	many	CASSLDLAAPGYGYTF	TGTGCCAGCAGCTTAGATTTGGCGGCCCCAGGCTATGGCTACACCTTC
NA	TRBV27	TRBJ1-2	few	CASRGPSAYGYTF	TGTGCCAGCAGGGGACCCTCGGCATATGGCTACACCTTC
NA	TRBV7-9	TRBJ2-2	many	CASSWPPSTGAGELFF	TGTGCCAGCAGCTGGCCCCCTAGTACGGGGGCCGGGGAGCTGTTTTTT
NA	TRBV7-9	TRBJ1-2	NA	CASSLVDVPNYGYTF	TGTGCCAGCAGCTTAGTAGACGTCCCTAACTATGGCTACACCTTC
NA	TRBV7-9	TRBJ1-1	NA	CASSLTAEAFF	TGTGCCAGCAGCTTAACCGCTGAAGCTTTCTTT
TRBD1	TRBV7-2	TRBJ2-7	NA	CASSLRQGASWEQYF	TGTGCCAGCAGCTTAAGGCAGGGGGCCTCGTGGGAGCAGTACTTC
TRBD1	TRBV29-1	TRBJ1-2	NA	CSVPRQGEGGYTF	TGCAGCGTCCCCCGACAGGGGGAAGGTGGCTACACCTTC
NA	TRBV2	TRBJ2-3	NA	CASSDFGGHSTDTQYF	TGTGCCAGCAGTGACTTCGGGGGTCATAGCACAGATACGCAGTATTTT
TRBD2	TRBV7-8	TRBJ2-3	many	CASSPGWTRSSDTQYF	TGTGCCAGCAGCCCAGGGTGGACTAGATCTTCCGATACGCAGTATTTT
NA	TRBV20-1	TRBJ1-5	NA	CSAHDMNRTSTSQPQHF	TGCAGTGCTCACGACATGAATCGGACGTCGACTTCCCAGCCCCAGCATTTT
TRBD1	TRBV27	TRBJ2-3	few	CASSLWQGAPDTQYF	TGTGCCAGCAGTTTGTGGCAGGGGGCCCCAGATACGCAGTATTTT
NA	TRBV28	TRBJ2-3	NA	CASSLPRTELLDTQYF	TGTGCCAGCAGTTTACCAAGGACGGAATTACTAGATACGCAGTATTTT
TRBD1	TRBV7-9	TRBJ2-5	many	CASSLGQGLKKETQYF	TGTGCCAGCAGCCTTGGACAGGGGCTCAAGAAGGAGACCCAGTACTTC
NA	TRBV7-6	TRBJ2-7	many	CASSLEAGLDEQYF	TGTGCCAGCAGCTTGGAAGCGGGTCTTGACGAGCAGTACTTC
NA	TRBV15	TRBJ1-1	few	CATSREFVWAEAFF	TGTGCCACCAGCAGAGAATTTGTCTGGGCTGAAGCTTTCTTT
TRBD1	TRBV28	TRBJ2-6	NA	CASSFPPTGATSGANVLTF	TGTGCCAGCAGTTTTCCCCCGACAGGGGCCACCTCTGGGGCCAACGTCCTGACTTTC
NA	TRBV28	TRBJ1-1	few	CASSLGGDAFF	TGTGCCAGCAGTTTAGGGGGAGATGCTTTCTTT
TRBD2	TRBV7-6	TRBJ2-1	many	CASSPSGLAGYNEQFF	TGTGCCAGCAGCCCGAGCGGCCTAGCGGGCTACAATGAGCAGTTCTTC
TRBD2	TRBV29-1	TRBJ2-1	NA	CSVGNSGGARPRDEQFF	TGCAGCGTTGGCAATAGCGGGGGGGCCAGGCCACGCGATGAGCAGTTCTTC
NA	TRBV6-5	TRBJ2-7	few	CASSPFAGGDYEQYF	TGTGCCAGCAGCCCCTTTGCCGGGGGAGACTACGAGCAGTACTTC
NA	TRBV29-1	TRBJ1-2	few	CSVEGGPGTSYGYTF	TGCAGCGTTGAAGGGGGGCCAGGCACCTCCTATGGCTACACCTTC
TRBD1	TRBV12-5	TRBJ2-1	NA	CASGLGTVNEQFF	TGTGCTAGTGGCCTCGGGACAGTCAATGAGCAGTTCTTC
TRBD1	TRBV29-1	TRBJ2-7	few	CSVQRGQGGYEQYF	TGCAGCGTCCAGCGGGGACAGGGTGGGTACGAGCAGTACTTC
NA	TRBV2	TRBJ2-5	few	CASTYGALGTQYF	TGTGCCAGCACCTATGGGGCGCTTGGGACCCAGTACTTC
NA	TRBV28	TRBJ2-1	many	CASSPLRDNEQFF	TGTGCCAGCAGTCCCCTTAGGGACAATGAGCAGTTCTTC